This TCR beta chain is drawn from a study of cytomegalovirus exposure and HLA in healthy donors. Produced via immunoSEQ multiplex PCR; TCRdb's table is partial and in-frame only. The sample shows roughly 76,000 clones, around 94% of them seen only once. Germline CDR1 is SGHDN and CDR2 is FVKESK. The CDR3 covers 13 residues. With 4 bases clipped from V and 6 bases from J, the junction kept 1 base outside the gene matches. Material: PBMCs. This TCR was sampled from a man between 18 and 35 years old in good health and CMV-seropositive. The genes are TRBV14 and TRBJ1-1; 11 bases line up with TRBD1. The CDR3 spells CASSRDRGSEAFF. The DNA for the CDR3 is TGTGCCAGCAGCCGGGACAGGGGGTCTGAAGCTTTCTTT.